This T cell receptor (beta chain) is from a study of blood T cell repertoires in COVID-19. Measured with immunoSEQ multiplex PCR; TCRdb has only the in-frame clones, and not every one. In the table there are around 300,000 clones, approximately 90% of which are singletons. Germline V CDR1 and CDR2: SQVTM, ANQGSEA. Between the trimmed V and J ends, which lost 0 bases and 8 bases, there was a span of 10 bases. The CDR3 length is 13 residues. This receptor was identified in a woman younger than 45 with COVID-19, enrolled during active disease. The source material was peripheral blood. This chain connects TRBV29-1 to TRBJ1-4, with D possibly TRBD1 on 6 matching bases. The CDR3 DNA follows: TGCAGCGTTGAAGAAGCGGGGGCCGAAAAACTGTTTTTT. Protein: CSVEEAGAEKLFF.